The rows below give T cell receptor beta chains drawn from one sample of a study of identical twins. MiXCR, run by TCRdb on the 5' RACE reads, gives a single entry per CDR3 protein. The repertoire holds 500,000 or so distinct CDR3 sequences, with more than 13% as singletons. The data were also submitted as part of a second study, on yellow fever vaccine responses in identical twins.

Sequenced material: CD4+ T cells sorted from blood. The receptors derive from a woman between 18 and 30 years old in good health. Each CDR3 is given with its conserved first and last residue.

v_gene	CDR3aa
TRBV29-1	CSVLRDTFGDTQYF
TRBV19	CASSIGQETQYF
TRBV20-1	CSARWQISGNTIYF
TRBV20-1	CSGSHLAKNIQYF
TRBV7-9	CASSLGHSKQETQYF
TRBV27	CASSPSRTSTGTQYF
TRBV5-4	CASSLEAGQGYNEQFF
TRBV10-3	CAISEPAGGSTGELFF
TRBV2	CALSARTGQETQYF
TRBV12-3/TRBV12-4	CASSLRLQQETQYF
TRBV12-3/TRBV12-4	CASSLGPGGKYNEQFF
TRBV3-1	CASSHARDREHGYTF
TRBV12-3/TRBV12-4	CASSERGHNSPLHF
TRBV29-1	CSVAPGGDGEQFF
TRBV6-1	CASSPRIANEKLFF
TRBV15	CATSRGGTRETQYF
TRBV24-1	CATSDLSPSSYNEQFF
TRBV7-9	CASSGTGYAEAFF
TRBV28	CASLSSYNSPLHF
TRBV2	CASSSTGQETQYF
TRBV6-2/TRBV6-3	CASTTPGQDSLNEQYF
TRBV6-2/TRBV6-3	CASTHREPNTEAFF
TRBV5-1	CASRRTGLDNEQFF
TRBV7-3	CASSPSGARVNTEAFF
TRBV5-1	CASTPRTPSSYEQYF
TRBV7-9	CASSLGAGLGDGYTF